The 31 T cell receptor beta chains below come from one sample, sequenced in a study of T cells after yellow fever vaccination. TCRdb passed the 5' RACE reads through MiXCR, listing each CDR3 protein once. The sample shows about 350,000 distinct CDR3 sequences, roughly 11% of them seen only once. Sequenced here: PBMCs, sampled on the day of the first yellow fever vaccination. All receptors come from a man aged 18 to 29 who received the YFV17D yellow fever vaccine.

This clonotype was observed a handful of times. V gene TRBV7-2 combines with J gene TRBJ2-5; D not resolved. The CDR3 has 12 amino acids. V was pared by 0 bases and J by 5 bases, with 4 bases between. Germline assignment: CDR1 SGHTA and CDR2 FQGNSA. The CDR3 DNA reads TGTGCCAGCAGCTTAGCGCAGGAGACCCAGTACTTC. This translates into CASSLAQETQYF.

V gene TRBV5-4 combines with J gene TRBJ2-3, with D uncertain. Germline CDR1 and CDR2: SGHNT and YYREEE (reference sequence). With 3 bases removed from V and 4 bases from J, the gap between germline ends came to 9 bases. The CDR3 runs to 13 residues. CDR3 in amino acids: CASSSKLSDTQYF. CDR3 DNA: TGTGCCAGCAGCTCGAAACTTTCAGATACGCAGTATTTT. Using reference TRBV5-4 and TRBJ2-3 for the parts outside the CDR3, the full variable domain is ETGVTQSPTHLIKTRGQQVTLRCSSQSGHNTVSWYQQALGQGPQFIFQYYREEENGRGNFPPRFSGLQFPNYSSELNVNALELDDSALYLCASSSKLSDTQYFGPGTRLTVL.

CDR3 in amino acids: CATTGNRGGYNEQFF. DNA for the CDR3: TGTGCCACCACAGGGAACAGGGGGGGCTACAATGAGCAGTTCTTC. V is TRBV24-1 and J is TRBJ2-1; the D gene is possibly TRBD1 (8 bases). Germline CDR1 KGHDR, CDR2 SFDVKD. V shed 8 bases and J shed 3 bases, with 16 bases lying between them. The CDR3 consists of 15 residues.

In this sample, this clonotype turned up a few times. The rearrangement joins TRBV24-1 to TRBJ2-5; D is perhaps TRBD1 or TRBD2 (6 bases each). This CDR3 is built from 14 residues. CDR1 is KGHDR, CDR2 SFDVKD, per germline. Between the trimmed V and J ends, which lost 5 bases and 6 bases, there was a span of 15 bases. CDR3 sequence: CATSAGGRGQTQYF. The CDR3, as DNA: TGTGCCACCAGTGCCGGAGGCCGGGGGCAGACCCAGTACTTC.

The rearrangement uses TRBV5-1 and TRBJ2-3; TRBD2 might be the D (6 bases). This CDR3 contains 15 residues. CDR1 is SGHRS and CDR2 is YFSETQ in the germline V gene. V was cut by 0 bases and J by 1 base, with 9 bases left in between. The CDR3 nucleotides read TGCGCCAGCAGCTTGGCGGGGGATCGCACAGATACGCAGTATTTT. Translation: CASSLAGDRTDTQYF.

This clonotype was picked up a small number of times. CDR3 coding DNA: TGTGCCAGCAGACAGACAGTGAACACTGAAGCTTTCTTT. This sequence encodes CASRQTVNTEAFF. The rearrangement links TRBV3-1 to TRBJ1-1; D perhaps matches TRBD1 (5 bases). Trimming stripped 6 bases from V and 0 bases from J, with 8 bases between. CDR3 size: 13 residues. Germline CDR1 and CDR2: LGHDT and YNNKEL (reference sequence).

This chain links TRBV7-8 with TRBJ2-2; D call uncertain. Trimming took 5 bases from V and 4 from J, leaving 17 bases between them. This CDR3 spans 16 amino acids. Germline V gives CDR1 SGHVS, CDR2 FQNEAQ. CDR3: CASSLRRVLSTGELFF. The CDR3 DNA is TGTGCCAGCAGCCTACGGAGAGTCTTGAGCACCGGGGAGCTGTTTTTT.

V gene TRBV7-2 combines with J gene TRBJ2-1; D is perhaps TRBD1 (6 bases). Germline CDR1 is SGHTA and CDR2 is FQGNSA. The V end was cut by 0 bases, the J end by 5 bases, with 8 bases between. This CDR3 has 14 residues. Here the CDR3 reads CASSLARTDNEQFF. CDR3 DNA: TGTGCCAGCAGCTTAGCCCGGACAGACAATGAGCAGTTCTTC.

The table lists this clonotype with a few counts. The chain is built from TRBV28 and TRBJ2-7; D might be TRBD2 (7 bases). The germline V gene encodes CDR1 MDHEN and CDR2 SYDVKM. The CDR3 covers 15 residues. V was cut by 2 bases and J by 1 base, with 12 bases left in between. CDR3 protein: CASSLGGADSYEQYV. The CDR3 DNA reads TGTGCCAGCAGTTTAGGGGGGGCCGATTCCTACGAGCAGTACGTC.

This clonotype appeared many times. The chain combines TRBV7-8 with TRBJ2-2; 7 bases are a match to TRBD2. The V and J ends lost 3 bases and 0 bases, in that order; junction bases with no gene match: 13. Germline loops: CDR1 SGHVS, CDR2 FQNEAQ. The CDR3 extends over 19 amino acids. The CDR3 spells CASSFFPEAGSANTGELFF. In DNA form, the CDR3 reads TGTGCCAGCAGCTTCTTCCCCGAAGCGGGGTCCGCGAACACCGGGGAGCTGTTTTTT.

This clonotype was counted many times. This chain joins TRBV7-9 and TRBJ2-7; 9 bases align to TRBD1. Germline CDR1 and CDR2: SEHNR and FQNEAQ (reference sequence). V was clipped by 3 bases and J by 7 bases; unmatched bases: 7. The CDR3 runs 14 residues. CDR3 bases: TGTGCCAGCAGCTTCGGACAGGGGACTTGGGAGCAGTACGTC. It yields the protein CASSFGQGTWEQYV.

J is TRBJ2-1 and V is TRBV6-1; D uncertain. CDR1 is MNHNS and CDR2 is SASEGT in the germline V gene. The CDR3 loop spans 18 amino acids. Deletions cut 6 bases from V and 3 bases from J, with 24 bases between. CDR3 residues: CASSGRHLVGLLYNEQFF. CDR3 DNA: TGTGCCAGCAGCGGACGGCACCTCGTCGGGTTGCTCTACAATGAGCAGTTCTTC.

In its sample, this clonotype was seen many times. The chain joins TRBV9 to TRBJ1-2; D remains unclear. Germline-derived CDR1 and CDR2 are SGDLS and YYNGEE. The CDR3 consists of 13 residues. The germline V and J ends were trimmed by 2 bases and 3 bases, with 8 bases remaining between them. In DNA, the CDR3 is TGTGCCAGCAGCGTCGGGCAAGACTATGGCTACACCTTC. It translates to CASSVGQDYGYTF.

The chain carries TRBV12-3 or TRBV12-4 and TRBJ2-7; TRBD1 is a possible D gene (5 bases). This CDR3 has 15 residues. V lost 5 bases and J 3 bases, leaving 17 bases between the germline ends. The CDR3 reads CASSPRAGPYYEQYF. In nucleotides, the CDR3 is TGTGCCAGCAGTCCCCGGGCAGGGCCATACTACGAGCAGTACTTC.

This clonotype turned up a few times. The chain has TRBV28 and TRBJ2-5, with TRBD2 identical over 8 bases. CDR1 is MDHEN, CDR2 SYDVKM, per germline. The length of the CDR3 is 16 residues. V dropped 6 bases and J dropped 5; count of bases not matched to a gene: 14. CDR3 in amino acids: CASSPSPGGGFETQYF. Written as DNA, the CDR3 is TGTGCCAGCAGCCCTTCCCCAGGCGGGGGGTTCGAGACCCAGTACTTC. The entire variable domain, with the rest obtained from reference TRBV28 and TRBJ2-5, is as follows: DVKVTQSSRYLVKRTGEKVFLECVQDMDHENMFWYRQDPGLGLRLIYFSYDVKMKEKGDIPEGYSVSREKKERFSLILESASTNQTSMYLCASSPSPGGGFETQYFGPGTRLLVL.

In its sample, this clonotype was seen a few times. The chain recombines TRBV7-9 with TRBJ2-7; tentatively, D is TRBD1 (6 bases). V gave up 1 base and J gave up 5 bases, with 12 bases separating them. CDR3 size: 14 residues. Per germline, CDR1 SEHNR and CDR2 FQNEAQ (reference sequence). CDR3 loop: CASSLGRQGNEQYV. In DNA form, the CDR3 reads TGTGCCAGCAGCTTAGGGAGGCAGGGGAACGAGCAGTACGTC.

The chain carries TRBV29-1 and TRBJ1-2, with D tentatively TRBD1 (6 bases). Germline CDR1 reads SQVTM; CDR2 reads ANQGSEA. The V end lost 1 base, the J end lost 1 base, and 10 bases lay between the germline ends. This CDR3 contains 14 residues. In DNA, the CDR3 is TGCAGCGTTGAAGGGGCAGGGGATAACTATGGCTACACCTTC. Its protein product is CSVEGAGDNYGYTF.

This clonotype was picked up a small number of times. V usage is TRBV2 and J usage is TRBJ1-1; D remains unclear. Per the germline V gene, CDR1 is SNHLY and CDR2 is FYNNEI. There are 14 residues in the CDR3. The V end was cut by 7 bases, the J end by 1 base, with 13 bases between. CDR3 in DNA: TGTGCCAGCAAGCGCGGGTACGGGAACACTGAAGCTTTCTTT. This translates into CASKRGYGNTEAFF.

The table lists this clonotype with a few counts. The chain uses TRBV24-1 and TRBJ2-2, with 8 bases fitting TRBD1. CDR3 length: 16 amino acids. V shed 4 bases and J 1 base; nucleotides not matched to a gene: 4. Germline V gives CDR1 KGHDR, CDR2 SFDVKD. The CDR3 region is CATSDPGTGNTGELFF. The CDR3 coding sequence is TGTGCCACCAGTGACCCCGGGACAGGGAACACCGGGGAGCTGTTTTTT.

This clonotype was found a few times. The V gene is TRBV7-2, the J gene TRBJ2-7; 8 nucleotides match TRBD2. The CDR3 is made up of 17 amino acids. With 0 bases clipped from V and 0 bases from J, the junction kept 7 bases outside the gene matches. Germline V gives CDR1 SGHTA, CDR2 FQGNSA. This CDR3 is CASSLALTAGDSYEQYF. The CDR3 DNA follows: TGTGCCAGCAGCTTAGCGCTGACAGCGGGGGACTCCTACGAGCAGTACTTC.

The table lists this clonotype with a few counts. The genes are TRBV9 and TRBJ2-3, with 9 bases fitting TRBD2. Germline values: CDR1 SGDLS, CDR2 YYNGEE. This CDR3 has 14 residues. Unmatched junction bases numbered 7, after V lost 5 bases and J lost 6 bases. Written as DNA, the CDR3 is TGTGCCAGCAGAGCGGGGGGCCTTGGGGATACGCAGTATTTT. It encodes CASRAGGLGDTQYF.

The chain employs TRBV7-2 and TRBJ2-1; 7 bases are a match to TRBD1. The CDR3 sequence is 15 residues long. V was pared by 1 base and J by 4 bases, with 4 bases of the junction left unmatched. CDR1 is SGHTA and CDR2 is FQGNSA in the germline V gene. This chain's CDR3 is CASSLDRGFYNEQFF. The CDR3 coding sequence is TGTGCCAGCAGCTTAGACAGGGGTTTTTACAATGAGCAGTTCTTC.

This clonotype has just a few counts. V and J are TRBV2 and TRBJ2-2, with D maybe TRBD1 (5 bases). Germline CDR1 SNHLY, CDR2 FYNNEI. The CDR3 has 14 residues. The V gene lost 6 bases and the J gene lost 2 bases, with 10 bases spanning the gap. CDR3 region: CASRADRNTGELFF. The CDR3 DNA sequence: TGTGCCAGCAGGGCCGACAGAAACACCGGGGAGCTGTTTTTT. Variable domain in full (rest from reference TRBV2 and TRBJ2-2): EPEVTQTPSHQVTQMGQEVILRCVPISNHLYFYWYRQILGQKVEFLVSFYNNEISEKSEIFDDQFSVERPDGSNFTLKIRSTKLEDSAMYFCASRADRNTGELFFGEGSRLTVL.

This clonotype was seen many times. The rearrangement links TRBV24-1 to TRBJ2-1; 7 bases are shared with TRBD1. Germline V gene sequence: CDR1 KGHDR, CDR2 SFDVKD. The CDR3 is made up of 15 amino acids. Trimming cost V 5 bases and J 2 bases; bases outside gene matches: 5. The CDR3 nucleotides read TGTGCCACCAGTGTCGCCGGGACAGCCTACAATGAGCAGTTCTTC. This codes for CATSVAGTAYNEQFF.

V and J are TRBV7-3 and TRBJ2-2; D unclear. Germline-derived CDR1 and CDR2 are SGHTA and FQGTGA. The CDR3 is 14 residues long. V lost 1 base, J lost 3 bases, and 6 bases lay in between. CDR3 bases: TGTGCCAGCAGCTTAAATGGGGACACCGGGGAGCTGTTTTTT. Its protein product is CASSLNGDTGELFF.

The chain uses TRBV11-2 and TRBJ1-6; D gene unclear. With 5 bases removed from V and 9 bases from J, the gap between germline ends came to 17 bases. The CDR3 is made up of 15 amino acids. Per germline, CDR1 SGHAT and CDR2 FQNNGV. For the CDR3, the DNA is TGTGCCAGCAGCCCGAGGGCGTCTGAGTCTTCACCCCTCCACTTT. It encodes CASSPRASESSPLHF.

This clonotype was detected a few times. The chain uses TRBV4-3 and TRBJ2-1; D ambiguous. This CDR3 is built from 12 residues. Trimming cost V 3 bases and J 7 bases, with 7 bases left between them. The V gene's germline CDR1 is LGHNA and CDR2 YSLEER. The CDR3 DNA sequence: TGCGCCAGCAGCCAGAGCTCTAATGAGCAGTTCTTC. It specifies CASSQSSNEQFF.

The chain has TRBV7-6 and TRBJ2-5; D may be TRBD1 (6 bases). This CDR3 contains 14 residues. CDR1 and CDR2 from the germline V gene are SGHVS and FNYEAQ. V was trimmed by 5 bases and J by 2 bases, leaving 12 bases between them. The CDR3 region is CASSPWTEQETQYF. The DNA of the CDR3 is TGTGCCAGCAGCCCCTGGACAGAACAAGAGACCCAGTACTTC. The entire variable domain, with the rest obtained from reference TRBV7-6 and TRBJ2-5, is as follows: GAGVSQSPRYKVTKRGQDVALRCDPISGHVSLYWYRQALGQGPEFLTYFNYEAQQDKSGLPNDRFSAERPEGSISTLTIQRTEQRDSAMYRCASSPWTEQETQYFGPGTRLLVL.

The sample holds a few counts of this clonotype. The V and J genes are TRBV7-8 and TRBJ1-4, with 9 positions matching TRBD1. Germline values: CDR1 SGHVS, CDR2 FQNEAQ. The J segment lost 8 bases and the V segment lost 4 bases, leaving 11 bases of the junction unmatched. The CDR3 covers 16 residues. This CDR3 is CASSYRLQGAHEKLFF. The CDR3 nucleotides are TGTGCCAGCAGCTACCGGTTACAGGGGGCGCACGAAAAACTGTTTTTT.

This clonotype appeared a few times. CDR3 in amino acids: CASSSRLAGAETQYF. As DNA, the CDR3 is TGTGCCAGCAGCTCCAGACTAGCGGGGGCCGAGACCCAGTACTTC. This chain joins TRBV9 and TRBJ2-5; 12 bases are shared with TRBD2. The ends lost 4 bases at V and 5 bases at J; junction bases unmatched: 6. There are 15 residues in the CDR3. Per germline, CDR1 SGDLS and CDR2 YYNGEE.

V gene TRBV5-1 combines with J gene TRBJ2-4; D unresolved. This CDR3 is built from 12 residues. Germline loops: CDR1 SGHRS, CDR2 YFSETQ. V lost 2 bases and J 9 bases, leaving 9 bases between the germline ends. CDR3 sequence reads: CASSLTPGIQYF. The CDR3 DNA reads as TGCGCCAGCAGCTTAACCCCTGGCATTCAGTACTTC.